These T cell receptor beta chains were read from a single sample in a study of Ad26.COV2.S vaccination and SARS-CoV-2 variants. The table came from immunoSEQ multiplex PCR; TCRdb's copy has only in-frame clones and leaves some out. Of hundreds of thousands of clones in the sample, 75% to 90% were seen once. The sample in question was peripheral blood, obtained in a trial of Ad26.COV2.S vaccine versus placebo. Source of these receptors: a person aged 18-65 years who received the Ad26.COV2.S COVID-19 vaccine or a placebo. The conserved cysteine and the conserved F or W are not part of the CDR3 here.

V gene | CDR3 length | CDR3 protein
TRBV2 | 12 | ASSSSGQGRGYT
TRBV7-9 | 15 | ASSFTTGDRHYSPLH
TRBV7-9 | 13 | ASSLADGINYGYT
TRBV9 | 12 | ASSRQGLHNEQF
TRBV11-3 | 11 | ASRVDRGIEAF
TRBV12-3/TRBV12-4 | 11 | ASSFWGKETQY
TRBV5-1 | 14 | ASGGQPNSGANVLT
TRBV5-1 | 12 | ASRGTGENYGYT
TRBV27 | 12 | ASSLAGIDNEQF
TRBV30 | 10 | AWSVTGLALH
TRBV3-1/TRBV3-2 | 12 | ASRGQGEGNEQF
TRBV9 | 12 | ASSVARWADTQY
TRBV5-6 | 13 | ASNLGSGPSYEQY
TRBV15 | 16 | ATSRDPLERGTNYGYT
TRBV10-3 | 12 | AISESGKNQPQH
TRBV7-2 | 11 | ASSARGGSEAF
TRBV5-6 | 10 | ASRVGNNEQF
TRBV7-2 | 13 | ASSQQQGGTGELF
TRBV5-4 | 10 | ASSLKGATQY
TRBV7-2 | 13 | ASSNKGGMNTEAF
TRBV24-1 | 10 | ATSDLEYGYT
TRBV18 | 10 | ASSPRTDEAF
TRBV7-9 | 13 | ASSFGDAPREKLF
TRBV29-1 | 11 | SALVWGSEKLF
TRBV3-1/TRBV3-2 | 17 | ASSPRTSGTSSSYNEQF
TRBV6-5 | 10 | ATAGGTDTQY
TRBV27 | 14 | ASSSSTGRTNEKLF
TRBV13 | 9 | ASSRYNEQF
TRBV10-3 | 13 | AISLGQGLEKDAF
TRBV5-4 | 12 | ASSGGLGTGELF
TRBV9 | 13 | ASSAQAHSGNTIY
TRBV6-6 | 14 | ASSYSSVRGSEKLF
TRBV19 | 12 | ASSPLGRPYEQY
TRBV27 | 13 | ASSFAGTESYEQY
TRBV15 | 14 | ATSRPTGGKGRPQH
TRBV7-9 | 13 | ASSLAGAPPDTQY
TRBV7-9 | 15 | ASSQLKTSGSYNEQF
TRBV5-6 | 12 | ASSGTGGGETQY
TRBV4-3 | 11 | ASSRQVNEKLF
TRBV3-1/TRBV3-2 | 15 | ASSPYRGRGWNTEAF
TRBV4-3 | 13 | ASSPGTGGTYEQY
TRBV24-1 | 11 | ATSDPQTGELF
TRBV27 | 16 | ASSLTGAPGGSGTEAF
TRBV19 | 14 | ASGLAGRFGADTQY
TRBV7-2 | 11 | ASTTYAGNGYT
TRBV27 | 14 | ASRSPGTGGRDTQY
TRBV27 | 12 | ASSLSGGRGTQY
TRBV19 | 12 | ASSIGPTQETQY
TRBV5-1 | 12 | ASSWGINGNTIY
TRBV4-3 | 14 | ASSQVRTGGPDTQY
TRBV5-1 | 16 | ASSEGLAGGLGTDTQY
TRBV19 | 14 | ASSITVAGGWNEQF
TRBV9 | 17 | ASSETSGGAPSSYNEQF
TRBV7-9 | 13 | ASSLGGTENEKLF
TRBV10-3 | 13 | AISESGGATGELF
TRBV18 | 12 | ASSDRGGYNEQF
TRBV4-3 | 13 | ASSQESGLNTEAF
TRBV6-5 | 12 | ASTSTGSGQPQH
TRBV7-9 | 10 | ASSLAGYGYT
TRBV5-6 | 13 | ASSPGQRGSETQY